This record concerns one T cell receptor beta chain sequence. Sequencing was performed with immunoSEQ multiplex PCR; in TCRdb, only in-frame clones are kept and a portion is missing. The sample contains 310,000 or so clones, 89% of which appear only once. This entry comes from a study of blood T cell repertoires in COVID-19. This CDR3 has 13 amino acids. V shed 0 bases and J shed 9 bases, with 9 bases lying between them. CDR1 is LGHDT, CDR2 YNNKEL, per germline (reference sequence). The clonotype was recovered from a woman in her 40s who had recovered from COVID-19. The chain recombines TRBV3-1 (or the pseudogene TRBV3-2) with TRBJ2-4, with D tentatively TRBD2 (5 bases). Input material: PBMCs or T cells enriched from blood (not recorded which). CDR3: CASSQEGRSIQYF. CDR3 bases: TGTGCCAGCAGCCAAGAAGGGAGAAGCATTCAGTACTTC.